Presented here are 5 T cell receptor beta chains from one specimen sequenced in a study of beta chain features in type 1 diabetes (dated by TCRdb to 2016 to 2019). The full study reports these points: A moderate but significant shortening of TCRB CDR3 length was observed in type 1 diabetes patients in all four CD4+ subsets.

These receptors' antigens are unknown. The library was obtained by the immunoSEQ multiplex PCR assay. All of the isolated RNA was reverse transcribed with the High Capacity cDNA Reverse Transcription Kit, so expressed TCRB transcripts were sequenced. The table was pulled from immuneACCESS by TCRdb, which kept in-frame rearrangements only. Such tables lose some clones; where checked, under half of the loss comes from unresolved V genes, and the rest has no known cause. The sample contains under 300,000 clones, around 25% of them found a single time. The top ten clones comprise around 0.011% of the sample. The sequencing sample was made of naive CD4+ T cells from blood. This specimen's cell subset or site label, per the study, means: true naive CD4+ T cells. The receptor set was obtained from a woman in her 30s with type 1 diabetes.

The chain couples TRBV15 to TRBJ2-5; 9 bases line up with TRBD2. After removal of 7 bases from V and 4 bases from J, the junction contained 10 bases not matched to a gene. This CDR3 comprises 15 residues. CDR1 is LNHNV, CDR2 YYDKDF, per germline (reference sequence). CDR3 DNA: TGTGCCACCACCCGCACCTTTAGCGGGAGAGAGACCCAGTACTTC. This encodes CATTRTFSGRETQYF.

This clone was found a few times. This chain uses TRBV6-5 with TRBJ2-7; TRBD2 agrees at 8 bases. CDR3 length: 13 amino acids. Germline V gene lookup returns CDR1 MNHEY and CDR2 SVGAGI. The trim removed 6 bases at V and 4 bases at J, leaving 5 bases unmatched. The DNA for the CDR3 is TGTGCCAGCAGCCTACGGGGGGGGTACGAGCAGTACTTC. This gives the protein CASSLRGGYEQYF.

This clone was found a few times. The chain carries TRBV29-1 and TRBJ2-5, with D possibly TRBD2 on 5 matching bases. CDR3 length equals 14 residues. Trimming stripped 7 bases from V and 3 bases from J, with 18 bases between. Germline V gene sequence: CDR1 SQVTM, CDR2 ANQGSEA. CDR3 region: CSGPDTGDKETQYF. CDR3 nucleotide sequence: TGCAGCGGACCAGACACCGGGGATAAAGAGACCCAGTACTTC.

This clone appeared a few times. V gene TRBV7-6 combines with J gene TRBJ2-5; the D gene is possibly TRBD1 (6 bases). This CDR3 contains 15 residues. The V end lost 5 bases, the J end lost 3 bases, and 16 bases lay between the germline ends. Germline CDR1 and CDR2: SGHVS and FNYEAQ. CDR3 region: CASSQTGFLEETQYF. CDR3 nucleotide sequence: TGTGCCAGCAGCCAAACAGGGTTTCTAGAAGAGACCCAGTACTTC.

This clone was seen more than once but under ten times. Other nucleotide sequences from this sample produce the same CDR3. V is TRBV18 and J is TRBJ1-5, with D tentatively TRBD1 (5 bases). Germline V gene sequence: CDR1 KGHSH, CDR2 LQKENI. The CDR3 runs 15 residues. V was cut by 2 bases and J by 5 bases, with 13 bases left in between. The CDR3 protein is CASSPSGGRDQPQHF. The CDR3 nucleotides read TGTGCCAGCTCACCATCGGGTGGCAGGGATCAGCCCCAGCATTTT.